This TCR beta chain is from a study of T cell responses to AZD1222 COVID-19 vaccine. Study-wide background: Samples with a second dose at about 4 or about 12 weeks were pooled together. Points from the study as a whole: Among the donors, most were white British and more were female, and clonal diversity was possibly underestimated. All repertoire sampling was performed exclusively after the peak T cell response.

Here immunoSEQ multiplex PCR was the method, and the copy in TCRdb shows in-frame clones only, minus some. The sample consists of roughly 120,000 clones, approximately 85% of them appearing once. Losses at the gene ends were 6 bases for V and 7 bases for J; bases not matched to a gene: 10. Germline loops: CDR1 SGHNT, CDR2 YENEEA. CDR3 length: 15 amino acids. To note about this clone: Its target is unknown.

This receptor was taken from an adult in good health. Material: peripheral blood, obtained on day 0 of AZD1222 vaccination. The V and J genes are TRBV11-3 and TRBJ2-1, with TRBD1 matching over 9 bases. The DNA for the CDR3 is TGTGCCAGCAGTTCACCGGGACAGGGATATAATGAGCAGTTCTTC. As protein: CASSSPGQGYNEQFF. Filled out from reference TRBV11-3 and TRBJ2-1, the complete variable domain reads EAGVVQSPRYKIIEKKQPVAFWCNPISGHNTLYWYLQNLGQGPELLIRYENEEAVDDSQLPKDRFSAERLKGVDSTLKIQPAELGDSAVYLCASSSPGQGYNEQFFGPGTRLTVL.